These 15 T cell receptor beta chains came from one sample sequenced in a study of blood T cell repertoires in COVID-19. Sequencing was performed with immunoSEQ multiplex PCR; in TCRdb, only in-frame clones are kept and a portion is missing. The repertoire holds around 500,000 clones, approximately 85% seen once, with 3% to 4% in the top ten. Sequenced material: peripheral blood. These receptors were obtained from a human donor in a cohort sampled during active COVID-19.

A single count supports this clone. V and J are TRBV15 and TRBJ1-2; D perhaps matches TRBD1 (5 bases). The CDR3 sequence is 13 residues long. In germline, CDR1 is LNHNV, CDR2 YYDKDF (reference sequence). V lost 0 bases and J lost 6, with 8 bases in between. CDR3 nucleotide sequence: TGTGCCACCAGCAGAGAAGCAGGGAATGGCTACACCTTC. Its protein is CATSREAGNGYTF.

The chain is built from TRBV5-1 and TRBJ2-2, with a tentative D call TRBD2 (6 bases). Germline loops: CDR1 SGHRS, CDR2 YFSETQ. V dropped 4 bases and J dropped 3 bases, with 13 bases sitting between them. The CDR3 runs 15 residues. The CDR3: CASSPGGGDTGELFF. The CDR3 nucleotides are TGCGCCAGCAGCCCTGGGGGAGGAGACACCGGGGAGCTGTTTTTT. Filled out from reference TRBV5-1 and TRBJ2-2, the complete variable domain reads KAGVTQTPRYLIKTRGQQVTLSCSPISGHRSVSWYQQTPGQGLQFLFEYFSETQRNKGNFPGRFSGRQFSNSRSEMNVSTLELGDSALYLCASSPGGGDTGELFFGEGSRLTVL.

For the CDR3, the DNA is TGTGCCAGTACCCAGGGAAGGGGGAACACCGGGGAGCTGTTTTTT. Residues: CASTQGRGNTGELFF. J is TRBJ2-2 and V is TRBV19; perhaps TRBD1 as D (5 bases). Trimming took off 7 bases at V and 1 base at J, with 13 bases between the two ends. The CDR3 extends over 15 amino acids. CDR1 is LNHDA and CDR2 is SQIVND in the germline V gene (reference sequence). The full variable domain, in which reference TRBV19 and TRBJ2-2 provide the parts outside the CDR3, is DGGITQSPKYLFRKEGQNVTLSCEQNLNHDAMYWYRQDPGQGLRLIYYSQIVNDFQKGDIAEGYSVSREKKESFPLTVTSAQKNPTAFYLCASTQGRGNTGELFFGEGSRLTVL.

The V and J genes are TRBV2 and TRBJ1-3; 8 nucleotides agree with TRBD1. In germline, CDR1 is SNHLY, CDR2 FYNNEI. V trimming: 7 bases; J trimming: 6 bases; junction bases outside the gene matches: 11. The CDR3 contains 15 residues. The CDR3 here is CASKGADRALNTIYF. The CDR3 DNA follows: TGTGCCAGCAAGGGCGCGGACAGGGCATTAAACACCATATATTTT.

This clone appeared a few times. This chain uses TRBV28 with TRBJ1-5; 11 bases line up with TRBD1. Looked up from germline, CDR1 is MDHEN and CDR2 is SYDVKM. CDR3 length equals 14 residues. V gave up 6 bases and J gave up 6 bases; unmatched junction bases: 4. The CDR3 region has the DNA TGTGCCAGCAGAGGACAGGGGGCAGGTCAGCCCCAGCATTTT. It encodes CASRGQGAGQPQHF. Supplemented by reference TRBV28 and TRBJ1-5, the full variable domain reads DVKVTQSSRYLVKRTGEKVFLECVQDMDHENMFWYRQDPGLGLRLIYFSYDVKMKEKGDIPEGYSVSREKKERFSLILESASTNQTSMYLCASRGQGAGQPQHFGDGTRLSIL.

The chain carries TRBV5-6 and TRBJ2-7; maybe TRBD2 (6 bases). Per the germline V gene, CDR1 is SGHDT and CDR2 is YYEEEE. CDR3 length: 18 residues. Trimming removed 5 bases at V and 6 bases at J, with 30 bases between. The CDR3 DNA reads TGTGCCAGCAGTCACCGCCGGGAGACAGTCCCGTCAGGTGCCGAGCAGTACTTC. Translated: CASSHRRETVPSGAEQYF.

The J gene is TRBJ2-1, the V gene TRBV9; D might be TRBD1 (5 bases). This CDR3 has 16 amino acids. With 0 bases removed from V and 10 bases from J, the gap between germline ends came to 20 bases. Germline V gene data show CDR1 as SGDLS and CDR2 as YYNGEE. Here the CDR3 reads CASSVGRQRGALEQFF. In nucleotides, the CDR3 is TGTGCCAGCAGCGTAGGGAGACAGCGCGGAGCCTTGGAGCAGTTCTTC. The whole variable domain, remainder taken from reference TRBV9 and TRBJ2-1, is DSGVTQTPKHLITATGQRVTLRCSPRSGDLSVYWYQQSLDQGLQFLIQYYNGEERAKGNILERFSAQQFPDLHSELNLSSLELGDSALYFCASSVGRQRGALEQFFGPGTRLTVL.

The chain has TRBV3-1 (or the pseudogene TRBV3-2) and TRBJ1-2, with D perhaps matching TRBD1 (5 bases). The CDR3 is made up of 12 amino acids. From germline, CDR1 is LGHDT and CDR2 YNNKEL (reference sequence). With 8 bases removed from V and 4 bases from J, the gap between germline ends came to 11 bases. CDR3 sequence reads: CASLPGGYGYTF. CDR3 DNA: TGTGCCAGCCTACCCGGGGGCTATGGCTACACCTTC.

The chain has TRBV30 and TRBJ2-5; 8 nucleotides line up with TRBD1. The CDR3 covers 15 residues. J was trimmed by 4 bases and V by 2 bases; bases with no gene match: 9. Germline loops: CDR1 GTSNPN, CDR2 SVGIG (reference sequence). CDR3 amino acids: CAWSTATGVVETQYF. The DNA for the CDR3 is TGTGCCTGGAGTACCGCGACAGGGGTTGTAGAGACCCAGTACTTC.

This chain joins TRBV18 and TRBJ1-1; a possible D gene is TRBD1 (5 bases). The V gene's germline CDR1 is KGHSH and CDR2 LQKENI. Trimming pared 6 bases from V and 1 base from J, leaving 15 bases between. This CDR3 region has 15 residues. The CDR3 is CASSVAGGENTEAFF. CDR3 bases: TGTGCCAGCTCCGTTGCGGGGGGTGAGAACACTGAAGCTTTCTTT.

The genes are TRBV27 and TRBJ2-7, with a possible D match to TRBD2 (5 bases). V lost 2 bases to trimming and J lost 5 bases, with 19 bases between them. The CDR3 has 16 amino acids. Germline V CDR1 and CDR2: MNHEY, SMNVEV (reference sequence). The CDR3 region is CASSLMAGPALHEQYF. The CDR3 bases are TGTGCCAGCAGTTTAATGGCGGGCCCAGCCCTACACGAGCAGTACTTC.

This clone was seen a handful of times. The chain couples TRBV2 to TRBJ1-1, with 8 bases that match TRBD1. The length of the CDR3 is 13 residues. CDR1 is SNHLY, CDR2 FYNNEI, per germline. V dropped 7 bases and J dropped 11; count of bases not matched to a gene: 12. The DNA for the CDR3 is TGTGCCAGCAAGGAGGACAGGGAATCGGCGGCTTTCTTT. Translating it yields CASKEDRESAAFF.

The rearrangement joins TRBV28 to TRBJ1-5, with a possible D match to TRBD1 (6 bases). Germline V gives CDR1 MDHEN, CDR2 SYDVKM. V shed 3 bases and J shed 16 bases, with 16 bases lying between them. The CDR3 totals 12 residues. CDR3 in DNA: TGTGCCAGCAGTTTGCAGACAGGTTCAATCCATTTT. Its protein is CASSLQTGSIHF.

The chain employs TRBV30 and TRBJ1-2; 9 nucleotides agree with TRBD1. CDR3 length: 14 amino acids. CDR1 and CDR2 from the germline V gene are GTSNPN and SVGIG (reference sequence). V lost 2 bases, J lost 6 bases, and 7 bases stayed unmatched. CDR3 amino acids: CAWSTPGTGHGYTF. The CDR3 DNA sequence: TGTGCCTGGAGTACCCCCGGGACAGGGCATGGCTACACCTTC.

The DNA for the CDR3 is TGTGCCAGTAGTGCCGGGACAGGTGCCTATGGCTACACCTTC. Its protein is CASSAGTGAYGYTF. V gene TRBV19 combines with J gene TRBJ1-2, with 8 bases that match TRBD1. CDR3 size: 14 residues. CDR1 and CDR2 (germline): LNHDA, SQIVND (reference sequence). The ends lost 5 bases at V and 4 bases at J; junction bases unmatched: 6.